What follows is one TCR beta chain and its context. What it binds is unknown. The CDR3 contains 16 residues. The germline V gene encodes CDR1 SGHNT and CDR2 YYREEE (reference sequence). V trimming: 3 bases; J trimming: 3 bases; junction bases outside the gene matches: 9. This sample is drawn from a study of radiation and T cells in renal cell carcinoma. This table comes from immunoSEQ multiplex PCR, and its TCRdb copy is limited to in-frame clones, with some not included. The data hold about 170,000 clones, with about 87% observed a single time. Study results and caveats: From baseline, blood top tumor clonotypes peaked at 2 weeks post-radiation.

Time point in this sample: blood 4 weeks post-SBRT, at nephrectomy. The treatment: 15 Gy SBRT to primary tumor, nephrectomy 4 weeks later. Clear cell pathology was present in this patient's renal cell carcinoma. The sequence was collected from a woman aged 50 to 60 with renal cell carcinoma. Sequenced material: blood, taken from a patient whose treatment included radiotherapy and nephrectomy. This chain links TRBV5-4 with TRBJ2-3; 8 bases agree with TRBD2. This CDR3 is CASSSPLAGKTDTQYF. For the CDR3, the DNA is TGTGCCAGCAGCTCCCCGTTAGCGGGGAAGACAGATACGCAGTATTTT.